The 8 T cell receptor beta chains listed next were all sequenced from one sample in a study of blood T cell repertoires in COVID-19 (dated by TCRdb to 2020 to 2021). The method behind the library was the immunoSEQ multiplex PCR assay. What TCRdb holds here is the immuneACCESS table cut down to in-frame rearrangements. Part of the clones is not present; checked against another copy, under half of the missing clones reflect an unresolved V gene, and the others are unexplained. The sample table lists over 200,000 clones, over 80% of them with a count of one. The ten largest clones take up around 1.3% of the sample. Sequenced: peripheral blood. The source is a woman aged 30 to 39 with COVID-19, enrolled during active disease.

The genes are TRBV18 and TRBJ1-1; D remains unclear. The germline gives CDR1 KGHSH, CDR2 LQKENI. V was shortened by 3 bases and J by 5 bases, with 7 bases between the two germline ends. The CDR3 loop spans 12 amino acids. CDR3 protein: CASSPSETEAFF. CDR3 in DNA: TGTGCCAGCTCACCGTCGGAGACTGAAGCTTTCTTT.

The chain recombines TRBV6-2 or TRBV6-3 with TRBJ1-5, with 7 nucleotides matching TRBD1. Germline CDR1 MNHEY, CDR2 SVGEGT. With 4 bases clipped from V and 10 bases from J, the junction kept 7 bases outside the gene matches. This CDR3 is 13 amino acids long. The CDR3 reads CASSWTGPEPQHF. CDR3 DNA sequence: TGTGCCAGCAGTTGGACAGGCCCAGAACCCCAGCATTTT.

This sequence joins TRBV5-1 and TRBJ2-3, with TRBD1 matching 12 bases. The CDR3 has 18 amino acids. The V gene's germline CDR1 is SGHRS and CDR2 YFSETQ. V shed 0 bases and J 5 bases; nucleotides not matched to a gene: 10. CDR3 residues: CASSLAPGGTGGIDTQYF. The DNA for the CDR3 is TGCGCCAGCAGCTTGGCCCCGGGGGGGACAGGGGGCATAGATACGCAGTATTTT.

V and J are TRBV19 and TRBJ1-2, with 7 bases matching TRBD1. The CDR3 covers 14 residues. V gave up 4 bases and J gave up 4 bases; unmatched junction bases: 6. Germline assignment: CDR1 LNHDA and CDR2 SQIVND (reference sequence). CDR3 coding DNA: TGTGCCAGTAGTACTCGACAGGGCGCCTATGGCTACACCTTC. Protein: CASSTRQGAYGYTF.

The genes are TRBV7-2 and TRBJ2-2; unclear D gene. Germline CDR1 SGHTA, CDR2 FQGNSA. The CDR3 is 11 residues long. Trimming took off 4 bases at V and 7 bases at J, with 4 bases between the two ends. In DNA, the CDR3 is TGTGCCAGCAGCTCTTACGGGGAGCTGTTTTTT. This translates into CASSSYGELFF.

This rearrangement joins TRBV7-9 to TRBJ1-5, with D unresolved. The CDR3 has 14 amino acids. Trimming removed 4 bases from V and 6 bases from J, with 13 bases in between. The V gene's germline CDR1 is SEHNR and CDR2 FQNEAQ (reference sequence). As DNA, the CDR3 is TGTGCCAGCAGCTCCGGGGAGGGAGCTCAGCCCCAGCATTTT. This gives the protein CASSSGEGAQPQHF.

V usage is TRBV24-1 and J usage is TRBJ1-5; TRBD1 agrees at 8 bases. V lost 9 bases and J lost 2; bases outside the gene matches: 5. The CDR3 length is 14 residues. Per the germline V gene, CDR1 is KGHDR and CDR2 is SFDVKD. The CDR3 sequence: CATVRGRGNQPQHF. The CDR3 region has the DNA TGTGCCACCGTCAGGGGGCGCGGCAATCAGCCCCAGCATTTT.

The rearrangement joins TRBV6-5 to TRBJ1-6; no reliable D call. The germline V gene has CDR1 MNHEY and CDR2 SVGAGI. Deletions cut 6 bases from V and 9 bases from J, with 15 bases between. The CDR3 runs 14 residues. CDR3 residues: CASRPGPEASPLHF. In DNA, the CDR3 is TGTGCCAGCAGACCGGGCCCGGAGGCTTCACCCCTCCACTTT.